Listed below are T cell receptor beta chains from one sample, sequenced in a study of cytomegalovirus exposure and HLA in healthy donors. This table comes from immunoSEQ multiplex PCR, and its TCRdb copy is limited to in-frame clones, with some not included. The data show some 170,000 clones, approximately 79% seen once. What was sequenced was PBMCs. All receptors come from a man aged 40-49 years in good health and CMV-seropositive. The CDR3 runs from the conserved cysteine through the conserved F or W. A D gene is named only where the DNA matches it firmly. Only part of the rows carry a size: once, few, many, or a class if the clone is expanded.

v_call,cdr3_length,d_call,j_call,clone_size,cdr3_aa,cdr3_nt
TRBV10-3,14,-,TRBJ2-7,-,CAIQSTENSYEQYF,TGTGCCATCCAATCAACGGAGAACTCCTACGAGCAGTACTTC
TRBV27,13,-,TRBJ2-7,-,CASSLGTTYEQYF,TGTGCCAGCAGTTTGGGGACAACCTACGAGCAGTACTTC
TRBV7-9,14,-,TRBJ1-1,-,CASSLGGVNTEAFF,TGTGCCAGCAGCTTAGGGGGGGTGAACACTGAAGCTTTCTTT
TRBV5-1,12,-,TRBJ2-2,-,CASSLHTGELFF,TGCGCCAGCAGCTTGCATACCGGGGAGCTGTTTTTT
TRBV14,14,TRBD2,TRBJ2-2,few,CASSPFSGSGELFF,TGTGCCAGCAGCCCTTTTAGCGGGTCCGGGGAGCTGTTTTTT
TRBV15,13,-,TRBJ2-7,-,CATSRDYSYEQYF,TGTGCCACCAGCAGAGACTACTCCTACGAGCAGTACTTC
TRBV29-1,15,-,TRBJ1-1,-,CSVGRDGGLYTEAFF,TGCAGCGTTGGAAGAGATGGGGGGTTATACACTGAAGCTTTCTTT
TRBV18,12,-,TRBJ2-1,-,CASSLDRTVRFF,TGTGCCAGCTCACTAGATCGGACAGTGCGGTTCTTC
TRBV10-3,14,-,TRBJ2-6,few,CAISEGQGRTFLTF,TGTGCCATCAGTGAGGGGCAAGGCCGTACCTTCCTGACTTTC
TRBV19,16,TRBD2,TRBJ2-1,-,CASRLAGVSSYNEQFF,TGTGCCAGTAGGCTAGCGGGAGTGAGCTCCTACAATGAGCAGTTCTTC
TRBV21-1,16,-,TRBJ2-7,once,CASSKALEAFSYEQYF,TGTGCCAGCAGCAAAGCGCTTGAAGCCTTCTCCTACGAGCAGTACTTC
TRBV10-3,14,TRBD1,TRBJ2-7,-,CAISESRGRYEQYF,TGTGCCATCAGTGAGTCCAGGGGGCGGTACGAGCAGTACTTC
TRBV6-1,18,TRBD1,TRBJ1-2,few,CASSEEPPSRTGGRGYTF,TGTGCCAGCAGTGAAGAACCCCCTTCTAGGACAGGGGGTCGTGGCTACACCTTC
TRBV30,14,-,TRBJ1-3,-,CAWSQGLSGNTIYF,TGTGCCTGGAGCCAGGGACTCTCTGGAAACACCATATATTTT
TRBV5-4,12,TRBD1,TRBJ2-3,-,CASRGQQDTQYF,TGTGCCAGCAGGGGACAGCAAGATACGCAGTATTTT
TRBV19,16,TRBD1,TRBJ2-6,-,CASSIGDRAGANVLTF,TGTGCCAGTAGTATAGGGGACAGGGCTGGGGCCAACGTCCTGACTTTC
TRBV5-1,13,-,TRBJ1-2,-,CASSQGQGSGYTF,TGCGCCAGCAGCCAGGGGCAGGGGTCTGGCTACACCTTC
TRBV4-2,16,TRBD2,TRBJ2-1,-,CASSQRLAVIYNEQFF,TGTGCCAGCAGCCAGCGACTAGCGGTAATCTACAATGAGCAGTTCTTC
TRBV7-2,14,-,TRBJ2-7,few,CASSLDWTTHEQYF,TGTGCCAGCAGCTTAGATTGGACTACTCACGAGCAGTACTTC
TRBV5-6,13,-,TRBJ2-7,few,CASSQRTPPEQYF,TGTGCCAGCAGCCAGCGAACCCCACCCGAGCAGTACTTC
TRBV9,14,-,TRBJ2-5,-,CASSVSQQAETQYF,TGTGCCAGCAGCGTATCCCAGCAGGCGGAGACCCAGTACTTC
TRBV2,13,-,TRBJ2-5,-,CASKAGNQETQYF,TGTGCCAGCAAAGCAGGGAACCAAGAGACCCAGTACTTC
TRBV5-4,16,-,TRBJ1-3,-,CASSLGTAISGNTIYF,TGTGCCAGCAGCTTGGGGACAGCAATCTCTGGAAACACCATATATTTT
TRBV7-4,14,-,TRBJ2-7,-,CASSSSDSAYEQYF,TGTGCCAGCAGCTCCTCAGACAGCGCCTACGAGCAGTACTTC
TRBV15,16,TRBD2,TRBJ2-3,-,CATSSARTSGTDTQYF,TGTGCCACCAGCAGTGCCCGGACTAGCGGCACAGATACGCAGTATTTT
TRBV4-1,16,-,TRBJ2-1,-,CASSHATGGAYNEQFF,TGCGCCAGCAGCCATGCAACAGGTGGGGCCTACAATGAGCAGTTCTTC
TRBV19,16,-,TRBJ1-4,-,CASSNYPTPANEKLFF,TGTGCCAGTAGTAACTACCCGACTCCTGCTAATGAAAAACTGTTTTTT
TRBV5-4,16,-,TRBJ2-5,-,CASSTGGSRGAETQYF,TGTGCCAGCAGCACTGGAGGGTCCAGGGGGGCGGAGACCCAGTACTTC
TRBV27,13,-,TRBJ2-1,few,CASSIRGYNEQFF,TGTGCCAGCAGTATTCGGGGGTACAATGAGCAGTTCTTC
TRBV18,14,-,TRBJ1-5,-,CASSAAGGNQPQHF,TGTGCCAGCTCAGCCGCAGGGGGCAATCAGCCCCAGCATTTT
TRBV28,17,-,TRBJ1-3,-,CASRGVGGQRAGNTIYF,TGTGCCAGCAGGGGGGTTGGAGGGCAGCGTGCTGGAAACACCATATATTTT
TRBV4-2,15,TRBD1,TRBJ2-3,-,CASSPSRGLTDTQYF,TGTGCCAGCAGCCCAAGTAGGGGGCTCACAGATACGCAGTATTTT
TRBV6-6,16,TRBD2,TRBJ2-5,few,CASWGTLAGAGETQYF,TGTGCCAGCTGGGGGACACTAGCGGGAGCCGGGGAGACCCAGTACTTC
TRBV7-9,16,TRBD1,TRBJ2-3,once,CASTPGTGLSTDTQYF,TGTGCCAGCACACCGGGGACAGGCCTTAGCACAGATACGCAGTATTTT
TRBV19,14,-,TRBJ2-7,-,CASSQSGQKGEQYF,TGTGCCAGTAGTCAAAGCGGGCAGAAGGGCGAGCAGTACTTC
TRBV6-5,14,TRBD2,TRBJ2-7,-,CASSRTSGSYEQYF,TGTGCCAGCAGCCGAACTAGCGGGAGCTACGAGCAGTACTTC
TRBV5-1,16,TRBD2,TRBJ2-2,-,CASSLRLAGDTGELFF,TGCGCCAGCAGCTTGAGGCTAGCGGGAGACACCGGGGAGCTGTTTTTT
TRBV2,14,TRBD2,TRBJ2-3,once,CASGRREGTDTQYF,TGTGCCAGCGGTCGGCGGGAGGGAACAGATACGCAGTATTTT
TRBV5-4,14,TRBD1,TRBJ2-3,-,CASSRDRGTDTQYF,TGTGCCAGCAGCCGGGACAGGGGGACAGATACGCAGTATTTT
TRBV19,14,TRBD2,TRBJ2-1,few,CASSTGLDNNEQFF,TGTGCCAGTAGTACTGGACTAGACAACAATGAGCAGTTCTTC
TRBV5-8,15,-,TRBJ1-5,once,CASSPSGTRYQPQHF,TGTGCCAGCAGTCCTTCCGGGACAAGATATCAGCCCCAGCATTTT
TRBV4-2,14,-,TRBJ2-3,-,CASSRAGSADTQYF,TGTGCCAGCAGCCGGGCGGGTTCGGCAGATACGCAGTATTTT
TRBV28,12,-,TRBJ1-5,-,CASHAGNQPQHF,TGTGCCAGCCACGCGGGCAATCAGCCCCAGCATTTT
TRBV19,14,TRBD1,TRBJ1-2,-,CASSAGTGVGGYTF,TGTGCCAGTAGTGCTGGGACAGGGGTGGGTGGCTACACCTTC
TRBV5-6,14,TRBD1,TRBJ1-1,-,CASSEQGINTEAFF,TGTGCCAGCAGCGAACAGGGGATTAACACTGAAGCTTTCTTT
TRBV27,13,-,TRBJ2-1,-,CASSKTEYNEQFF,TGTGCCAGCAGTAAAACAGAGTACAATGAGCAGTTCTTC
TRBV29-1,11,-,TRBJ2-7,-,CSVQDSYEQYF,TGCAGCGTCCAGGACTCCTACGAGCAGTACTTC
TRBV11-3,12,-,TRBJ2-5,-,CASSFLERTQYF,TGTGCCAGCAGCTTCCTCGAGAGAACCCAGTACTTC
TRBV18,13,-,TRBJ2-3,-,CASSPTLGDTQYF,TGTGCCAGCTCACCAACCCTCGGGGATACGCAGTATTTT
TRBV28,15,-,TRBJ1-1,few,CASSLGAVENTEAFF,TGTGCCAGCAGTTTAGGAGCGGTGGAGAACACTGAAGCTTTCTTT
TRBV5-1,16,-,TRBJ1-4,-,CASSLARAASNEKLFF,TGCGCCAGCAGCTTGGCCAGGGCCGCAAGTAATGAAAAACTGTTTTTT
TRBV6-5,15,TRBD1,TRBJ1-1,few,CASSYSGTGHTEAFF,TGTGCCAGCAGTTACTCTGGGACAGGACACACTGAAGCTTTCTTT
TRBV9,18,TRBD1,TRBJ2-6,-,CASSGRQGEITGANGLTF,TGTGCCAGCAGCGGCAGACAGGGGGAGATTACCGGGGCCAACGGCCTGACTTTC
TRBV19,21,TRBD2,TRBJ2-1,once,CASSIEGSGRRYLSSYNEQFF,TGTGCCAGTAGTATAGAGGGTAGCGGGAGGCGATACCTTAGCTCCTACAATGAGCAGTTCTTC
TRBV30,13,TRBD2,TRBJ2-2,-,CAWTAGDTGELFF,TGTGCCTGGACGGCGGGAGACACCGGGGAGCTGTTTTTT
TRBV2,15,TRBD1,TRBJ2-1,-,CASSEGQGARNEQFF,TGTGCCAGCAGTGAGGGGCAGGGGGCTCGGAATGAGCAGTTCTTC
TRBV25-1,14,-,TRBJ2-4,few,CASSVGVVENIQYF,TGTGCCAGCAGTGTCGGGGTGGTCGAAAACATTCAGTACTTC